A single TCR beta chain is shown here with its context. Using immunoSEQ multiplex PCR, the repertoire was profiled, and TCRdb retains in-frame clones only, with some absent. The sample has approximately 100,000 clones, about 89% seen once. CDR3 length equals 17 residues. Germline V gene sequence: CDR1 SEHNR, CDR2 FQNEAQ (reference sequence). Trimming removed 5 bases from V and 5 bases from J; junction bases left unmatched: 14. The data were obtained in a study of blood T cell repertoires in COVID-19. For the study at large: Italy, Spain and the United States were the sources of the convalescent and acute COVID-19 samples. PBMCs, B-cell-depleted T cells, or T cells were the source of the cDNA or gDNA that made up the material.

This clonotype was sampled from a woman younger than 45 with acute or convalescent COVID-19. The rearrangement joins TRBV7-9 to TRBJ2-1; the match to TRBD2 covers 8 bases. Sequenced input: peripheral blood. The CDR3 reads CASSPSPGERGNNEQFF. DNA for the CDR3: TGTGCCAGCAGCCCCTCCCCGGGGGAGCGGGGGAACAATGAGCAGTTCTTC. Looking up the rest from reference TRBV7-9 and TRBJ2-1 gives the full variable domain: DTGVSQNPRHKITKRGQNVTFRCDPISEHNRLYWYRQTLGQGPEFLTYFQNEAQLEKSRLLSDRFSAERPKGSFSTLEIQRTEQGDSAMYLCASSPSPGERGNNEQFFGPGTRLTVL.